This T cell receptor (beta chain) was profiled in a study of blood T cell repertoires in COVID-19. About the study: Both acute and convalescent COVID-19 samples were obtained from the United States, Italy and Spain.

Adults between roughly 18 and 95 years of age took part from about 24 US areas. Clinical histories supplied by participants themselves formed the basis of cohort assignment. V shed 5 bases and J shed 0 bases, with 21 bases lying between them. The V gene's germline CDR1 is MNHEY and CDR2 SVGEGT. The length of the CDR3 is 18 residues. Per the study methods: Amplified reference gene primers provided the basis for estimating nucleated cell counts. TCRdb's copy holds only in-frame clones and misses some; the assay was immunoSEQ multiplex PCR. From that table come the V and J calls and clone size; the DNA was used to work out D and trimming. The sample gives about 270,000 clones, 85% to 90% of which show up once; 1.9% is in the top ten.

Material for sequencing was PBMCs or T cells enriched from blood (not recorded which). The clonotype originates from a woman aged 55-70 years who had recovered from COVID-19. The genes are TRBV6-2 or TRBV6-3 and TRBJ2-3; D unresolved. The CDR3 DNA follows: TGTGCCAGCAGTCTACCAGCTATAGCCCCCGCGAGCACAGATACGCAGTATTTT. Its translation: CASSLPAIAPASTDTQYF.